A single sample gave rise to the 31 T cell receptor beta chains below, sequenced in a study of CD8 T cells in ankylosing spondylitis. TCRdb passed the 5' RACE reads through MiXCR, listing each CDR3 protein once. Of some 140,000 distinct CDR3 sequences listed, roughly an eighth are singletons. The sample comprised blood, either unsorted or a sorted T cell fraction (not recorded which). These receptors all come from a female donor with ankylosing spondylitis or in good health (not recorded which).

This clonotype was picked up many times. V gene TRBV20-1 combines with J gene TRBJ2-7, with TRBD2 matching over 10 bases. The V segment lost 0 bases and the J segment 2 bases; nucleotides outside the gene matches: 7. Per germline, CDR1 DFQATT and CDR2 SNEGSKA (reference sequence). The CDR3 extends over 16 amino acids. CDR3 protein: CSARDDPSGSTYEQYF. For the CDR3, the DNA is TGCAGTGCTAGAGACGATCCTAGCGGGAGTACCTACGAGCAGTACTTC.

Many counts were recorded for this clonotype. In DNA form, the CDR3 reads TGTGCCAGACTGGTACGCTCTGGGGCCAACGTCCTGACTTTC. The encoded protein is CARLVRSGANVLTF. The genes are TRBV19 and TRBJ2-6; D remains unclear. Germline V gene data show CDR1 as LNHDA and CDR2 as SQIVND (reference sequence). This CDR3 spans 14 amino acids. The ends were cut back, 9 bases at V and 0 bases at J, with 9 bases in the middle.

This clonotype showed up many times. This chain connects TRBV5-4 to TRBJ2-7, with D perhaps matching TRBD1 or TRBD2 (5 bases each). This CDR3 region has 15 residues. Trimming took off 7 bases at V and 5 bases at J, with 22 bases between the two ends. Germline CDR1 is SGHNT and CDR2 is YYREEE (reference sequence). The CDR3: CASGSEGRALHEQYF. The CDR3 bases are TGTGCCAGCGGAAGCGAGGGCAGGGCTTTGCACGAGCAGTACTTC.

This clonotype was seen repeatedly, ten times or more. The rearrangement joins TRBV2 to TRBJ2-5; D not resolved. Germline assignment: CDR1 SNHLY and CDR2 FYNNEI. V lost 5 bases and J 0 bases, leaving 10 bases between the germline ends. This CDR3 is built from 14 residues. This CDR3 reads CASSPRTYQETQYF. As DNA, the CDR3 is TGTGCCAGCAGTCCCAGGACGTACCAAGAGACCCAGTACTTC.

The table lists this clonotype with many counts. The V gene is TRBV10-3, the J gene TRBJ2-3; 9 bases match TRBD2. The CDR3 length is 14 residues. V lost 8 bases and J lost 2; bases outside the gene matches: 5. Per germline, CDR1 ENHRY and CDR2 SYGVKD. CDR3 bases: TGTGCCATCGGGCTAGCGGGGATCACAGATACGCAGTATTTT. It specifies CAIGLAGITDTQYF.

On this clonotype itself: At one end the junction does not follow the germline gene, possibly because of a read error. This chain connects TRBV3-1 to TRBJ2-1; 8 nucleotides line up with TRBD1. The CDR3 totals 17 residues. Germline CDR1 and CDR2: LGHDT and YNNKEL (reference sequence). CDR3 residues: CATSQDRPGGPHNEQFF. CDR3 in DNA: TGTGCCACCAGCCAAGATCGTCCAGGGGGCCCTCACAATGAGCAGTTCTTC.

The table lists this clonotype with many counts. The rearrangement links TRBV29-1 to TRBJ2-4; no clear D gene. There are 16 residues in the CDR3. Germline CDR1 is SQVTM and CDR2 is ANQGSEA. Trimming pared 0 bases from V and 0 bases from J, leaving 12 bases between. This CDR3 is CSVEDKALGAKNIQYF. CDR3 DNA: TGCAGCGTTGAAGATAAGGCCCTCGGAGCCAAAAACATTCAGTACTTC.

This clonotype appeared many times. V gene TRBV12-3 or TRBV12-4 combines with J gene TRBJ2-7; 9 bases match TRBD1. V dropped 6 bases and J dropped 7; count of bases not matched to a gene: 7. This CDR3 has 13 residues. CDR3 loop: CASRGQGIREQYF. CDR3 bases: TGTGCCAGCAGGGGACAGGGAATACGGGAGCAGTACTTC.

This clonotype was detected many times. The chain couples TRBV6-5 to TRBJ2-2; D is unresolved. The CDR3 loop spans 11 amino acids. CDR1 and CDR2 from the germline V gene are MNHEY and SVGAGI. Trimming shortened V by 7 bases and J by 0 bases, and 0 bases separated the two germline ends. CDR3: CASTNTGELFF. The CDR3 nucleotides read TGTGCCAGCACGAACACCGGGGAGCTGTTTTTT.

This clonotype was seen at least ten times. The genes are TRBV20-1 and TRBJ2-3, with a possible D match to TRBD1 (5 bases). The CDR3 contains 13 residues. The ends were cut back, 6 bases at V and 1 base at J, with 11 bases in the middle. Germline CDR1 DFQATT, CDR2 SNEGSKA (reference sequence). The CDR3 spells CSAYDSRTDTQYF. The DNA of the CDR3 is TGCAGTGCCTACGACAGCCGCACAGATACGCAGTATTTT.

This clonotype came up many times. V usage is TRBV12-3 or TRBV12-4 and J usage is TRBJ1-5; 7 bases match TRBD1. V shed 6 bases and J 0 bases; nucleotides not matched to a gene: 5. The CDR3 totals 15 residues. The DNA of the CDR3 is TGTGCCAGCAGCCGGACAGGTCATAGCAATCAGCCCCAGCATTTT. This sequence encodes CASSRTGHSNQPQHF.

This clonotype was seen ten or more times. The chain has TRBV15 and TRBJ1-5, with a weak D call TRBD1 (6 bases). Trimming left V 8 bases short and J 6 bases short, with 14 bases between. Germline V gene sequence: CDR1 LNHNV, CDR2 YYDKDF (reference sequence). This CDR3 is 13 amino acids long. DNA of the CDR3: TGTGCCACCTCAGGGGAGAGGGGTCAGCCCCAGCATTTT. Translated, it gives CATSGERGQPQHF.

This clonotype was picked up many times. The rearrangement uses TRBV10-3 and TRBJ2-1; D is ambiguous. This CDR3 is 12 amino acids long. Germline loops: CDR1 ENHRY, CDR2 SYGVKD. The V gene lost 6 bases and the J gene lost 8 bases, with 11 bases spanning the gap. CDR3 loop: CAISSGRDEQFF. CDR3 bases: TGTGCCATCAGCTCCGGACGGGATGAGCAGTTCTTC.

This clonotype was found many times. The gene calls are TRBV4-2 and TRBJ2-5; TRBD2 might be the D (5 bases). Trimming removed 2 bases from V and 0 bases from J, with 13 bases in between. The CDR3 totals 16 residues. Per the germline V gene, CDR1 is LGHNA and CDR2 is YNFKEQ. This CDR3 reads CASSQLLLGYQETQYF. The DNA for the CDR3 is TGTGCCAGCAGCCAACTACTACTAGGCTACCAAGAGACCCAGTACTTC.

This clonotype was seen repeatedly, ten times or more. This rearrangement joins TRBV10-3 to TRBJ2-7; TRBD1 matches 8 bases. This CDR3 has 15 residues. Germline CDR1 and CDR2: ENHRY and SYGVKD. V lost 0 bases to trimming and J lost 0 bases; unmatched junction nucleotides: 1. The CDR3 bases are TGTGCCATCAGTGAGTCGGACAGGGCCTCCTACGAGCAGTACTTC. It specifies CAISESDRASYEQYF.

This clonotype was seen repeatedly, ten times or more. V and J are TRBV7-2 and TRBJ1-4, with TRBD1 as a possible D gene (5 bases). The V gene's germline CDR1 is SGHTA and CDR2 FQGNSA. Trimming took 2 bases from V and 14 from J, leaving 15 bases between them. This CDR3 is 13 amino acids long. The CDR3 coding sequence is TGTGCCAGCAGCTTATGGCGGGGCGCCAACCTGTTTTTT. It translates to CASSLWRGANLFF.

This clonotype occurred many times. The chain joins TRBV7-2 to TRBJ2-4; D is undetermined. CDR1 and CDR2 from the germline V gene are SGHTA and FQGNSA. The length of the CDR3 is 17 residues. Trimming removed 1 base from V and 1 base from J, with 14 bases in between. CDR3 region: CASSLVIPYMAKNIQYF. The CDR3 DNA sequence: TGTGCCAGCAGCTTAGTAATCCCTTATATGGCCAAAAACATTCAGTACTTC.

This clonotype was detected ten times or more. This chain joins TRBV20-1 and TRBJ2-5; a weak D match, TRBD1 (5 bases). CDR1 and CDR2 (germline): DFQATT, SNEGSKA (reference sequence). Trimming stripped 5 bases from V and 3 bases from J, with 13 bases between. There are 13 residues in the CDR3. Here the CDR3 DNA reads TGCAGTGCTCACGCGGACACCGAAGAGACCCAGTACTTC. It encodes CSAHADTEETQYF.

This clonotype was recorded many times. The gene calls are TRBV5-6 and TRBJ2-2, with 7 positions matching TRBD2. With V trimmed by 4 bases and J by 7 bases, 4 bases remained unmatched. Germline-derived CDR1 and CDR2 are SGHDT and YYEEEE. There are 13 residues in the CDR3. The CDR3 protein is CASSPGGIGELFF. The CDR3 DNA reads as TGTGCCAGCAGCCCGGGGGGAATCGGGGAGCTGTTTTTT. The full variable domain, its missing parts supplied by reference TRBV5-6 and TRBJ2-2, is DAGVTQSPTHLIKTRGQQVTLRCSPKSGHDTVSWYQQALGQGPQFIFQYYEEEERQRGNFPDRFSGHQFPNYSSELNVNALLLGDSALYLCASSPGGIGELFFGEGSRLTVL.

At least ten counts were recorded for this clonotype. The rearrangement uses TRBV12-3 or TRBV12-4 and TRBJ2-7; 7 bases map to TRBD1. The V and J ends lost 6 bases and 3 bases, in that order; junction bases with no gene match: 8. The CDR3 loop spans 14 amino acids. The DNA of the CDR3 is TGTGCCAGCAGAAAGACAGGGACACTCTACGAGCAGTACTTC. Residues: CASRKTGTLYEQYF.

This clonotype was detected ten times or more. V and J are TRBV10-3 and TRBJ1-5; a weak D match, TRBD1 (5 bases). Germline loops: CDR1 ENHRY, CDR2 SYGVKD. The V and J ends lost 7 bases and 12 bases respectively, with 10 bases between them. The CDR3 runs 10 residues. The CDR3 reads CAITPGLQHF. CDR3 coding DNA: TGTGCCATCACCCCGGGACTCCAGCATTTT.

This clonotype was picked up a small number of times. CDR3 loop: CASGGQGQGNQPQHF. The CDR3 coding sequence is TGTGCCAGCGGGGGACAAGGTCAGGGAAATCAGCCCCAGCATTTT. V gene TRBV28 combines with J gene TRBJ1-5; tentatively, D is TRBD1 (6 bases). The CDR3 length is 15 residues. CDR1 is MDHEN, CDR2 SYDVKM, per germline. Between the trimmed V and J ends, which lost 8 bases and 4 bases, there was a span of 18 bases.

J is TRBJ2-5 and V is TRBV11-2, with D perhaps TRBD1 (5 bases). The CDR3 length is 14 residues. Between the trimmed V and J ends, which lost 3 bases and 1 base, there was a span of 9 bases. Germline lookup yields CDR1 SGHAT and CDR2 FQNNGV. CDR3 loop: CASSFRQGQETQYF. Here the CDR3 DNA reads TGTGCCAGCAGCTTTCGGCAGGGCCAAGAGACCCAGTACTTC. Full variable domain (remainder filled in from reference TRBV11-2 and TRBJ2-5): EAGVAQSPRYKIIEKRQSVAFWCNPISGHATLYWYQQILGQGPKLLIQFQNNGVVDDSQLPKDRFSAERLKGVDSTLKIQPAKLEDSAVYLCASSFRQGQETQYFGPGTRLLVL.

This clonotype was seen many times. The rearrangement links TRBV27 to TRBJ2-7; D not certain. Trimming left V 1 base short and J 3 bases short, with 10 bases between. CDR3 size: 14 residues. Germline V gene sequence: CDR1 MNHEY, CDR2 SMNVEV (reference sequence). In nucleotides, the CDR3 is TGTGCCAGCAGTTTATGGGTCAGTAACTACGAGCAGTACTTC. Residues: CASSLWVSNYEQYF.

This clonotype was detected only a few times. The CDR3 is CASSPSGSTYEQYF. CDR3 sequence (DNA): TGTGCCAGCTCACCATCGGGCAGTACCTACGAGCAGTACTTC. J is TRBJ2-7 and V is TRBV18, with no clear D. From germline, CDR1 is KGHSH and CDR2 LQKENI. There are 14 residues in the CDR3. V gave up 2 bases and J gave up 2 bases, with 10 bases separating them.

This clonotype was seen a few times. This chain uses TRBV12-3 or TRBV12-4 with TRBJ1-5, with D possibly TRBD1 on 5 matching bases. Trimming took off 6 bases at V and 8 bases at J, with 17 bases between the two ends. This CDR3 spans 14 amino acids. Written as DNA, the CDR3 is TGTGCCAGCAGCCATCCGGGACCAAGGGAGCCCCAGCATTTT. This translates into CASSHPGPREPQHF.

In this sample, this clonotype turned up many times. The J gene is TRBJ2-1, the V gene TRBV28; D gene ambiguous. This CDR3 has 15 amino acids. The germline CDR1 and CDR2 sequences are MDHEN and SYDVKM. Trimming removed 7 bases from V and 2 bases from J, with 15 bases in between. The CDR3 spells CASTSPGRTYNEQFF. CDR3 bases: TGTGCCAGCACCTCCCCGGGCCGAACCTACAATGAGCAGTTCTTC.

This clonotype was detected a few times. V usage is TRBV28 and J usage is TRBJ1-5, with D perhaps matching TRBD1 (6 bases). CDR3 length: 13 residues. Trimming removed 10 bases at V and 2 bases at J, with 12 bases between. Germline CDR1 MDHEN, CDR2 SYDVKM. Written as DNA, the CDR3 is TGTGCCACCCAACAGGGTCGCAATCAGCCCCAGCATTTT. It encodes CATQQGRNQPQHF.

This clonotype was seen repeatedly, ten times or more. DNA for the CDR3: TGCGCCAGCAGCGACACACCGAACACTGAAGCTTTCTTT. Encoded protein: CASSDTPNTEAFF. The chain uses TRBV5-1 and TRBJ1-1, with unresolved D. CDR1 and CDR2 (germline): SGHRS, YFSETQ. V lost 4 bases to trimming and J lost 1 base, with 8 bases between them. The CDR3 is made up of 13 amino acids.

This clonotype was counted at least ten times. This chain joins TRBV7-8 and TRBJ2-5, with D possibly being TRBD2 (6 bases). Germline V gene lookup returns CDR1 SGHVS and CDR2 FQNEAQ. The CDR3 consists of 15 residues. V was trimmed by 5 bases and J by 5 bases, leaving 18 bases between them. CDR3 amino acids: CASSQPSGDGETQYF. The CDR3 coding sequence is TGTGCCAGCAGCCAACCCTCGGGGGATGGGGAGACCCAGTACTTC.

This clonotype appeared many times. V gene TRBV7-9 combines with J gene TRBJ2-7; tentative D call: TRBD1 (6 bases). The CDR3 contains 13 residues. V gave up 7 bases and J gave up 2 bases, with 12 bases separating them. Germline V gives CDR1 SEHNR, CDR2 FQNEAQ (reference sequence). The CDR3 loop is CASNPGTTYEQYF. The CDR3 nucleotides read TGTGCCAGCAACCCCGGGACAACCTACGAGCAGTACTTC.